The 10 T cell receptor beta chains listed next were all sequenced from one sample in a study of breast tumors, draining lymph nodes, adjacent tissues. One entry per CDR3 protein, called by TCRdb with MiXCR from the multiplex PCR reads. The sample lists roughly 260,000 distinct CDR3 sequences; 30% were seen once. Samples came from axillary lymph nodes draining the breast cancer. The source material was axillary lymph node tissue. These receptors were obtained from a female donor with breast cancer. Some clones in this sample may be carry-over from other donors' samples.

The table lists this clonotype with many counts. This sequence joins TRBV18 and TRBJ2-5, with D hard to call. The CDR3 has 11 amino acids. V was shortened by 8 bases and J by 2 bases, with 6 bases between the two germline ends. Germline V gene data show CDR1 as KGHSH and CDR2 as LQKENI. The CDR3 is CASSPQETQYF. Written as DNA, the CDR3 is TGTGCCAGCAGCCCACAAGAGACCCAGTACTTC.

There are many counts of this clonotype. The CDR3 reads CASSYSGSGLTDTQYF. CDR3 coding DNA: TGTGCCAGCAGTTACTCGGGTAGCGGTCTCACAGATACGCAGTATTTT. The gene calls are TRBV6-6 and TRBJ2-3, with D possibly being TRBD2 (6 bases). V lost 0 bases to trimming and J lost 2 bases, with 12 bases between them. This CDR3 region has 16 residues. Per germline, CDR1 MNHNY and CDR2 SVGAGI (reference sequence).

This clonotype was picked up many times. The J gene is TRBJ2-5, the V gene TRBV20-1; D unclear. The V end lost 0 bases, the J end lost 0 bases, and 8 bases lay between the germline ends. From germline, CDR1 is DFQATT and CDR2 SNEGSKA (reference sequence). The CDR3 has 14 amino acids. Here the CDR3 reads CSAREYRNQETQYF. The CDR3 coding sequence is TGCAGTGCTAGAGAATACCGGAACCAAGAGACCCAGTACTTC.

About this clonotype itself: A much larger clonotype is one base distant, so this may be a read error. The rearrangement uses TRBV20-1 and TRBJ2-7, with D perhaps matching TRBD1 or TRBD2 (5 bases each). CDR1 is DFQATT, CDR2 SNEGSKA, per germline (reference sequence). The CDR3 length is 16 residues. The CDR3 loop reads CSATSAGSGTSYERYF. The CDR3 region has the DNA TGCAGTGCTACCTCCGCAGGGAGCGGCACCTCCTACGAGCGGTACTTC.

The table lists this clonotype with many counts. The chain carries TRBV24-1 and TRBJ2-3; D remains unclear. The V gene lost 4 bases and the J gene lost 4 bases, with 14 bases spanning the gap. Looked up from germline, CDR1 is KGHDR and CDR2 is SFDVKD. This CDR3 has 15 residues. The CDR3 is CATSDSGIRADTQYF. The CDR3 coding sequence is TGTGCCACCAGTGACTCCGGTATACGGGCAGATACGCAGTATTTT.

This clonotype came up many times. The chain combines TRBV20-1 with TRBJ2-5, with a tentative D call TRBD2 (6 bases). Trimming stripped 3 bases from V and 3 bases from J, with 14 bases between. Germline V gene sequence: CDR1 DFQATT, CDR2 SNEGSKA (reference sequence). CDR3 size: 14 residues. The CDR3 DNA reads TGCAGTGCTAGCCCCGGACTATACAAAGAGACCCAGTACTTC. Its protein is CSASPGLYKETQYF.

This clonotype showed up just a few times. This chain's CDR3 is CASSARRTVNSPLHF. The CDR3 nucleotides are TGTGCCAGCAGTGCTAGGAGGACAGTGAATTCACCCCTCCACTTT. The chain recombines TRBV2 with TRBJ1-6, with a tentative D call TRBD1 (6 bases). Trimming pared 4 bases from V and 7 bases from J, leaving 14 bases between. Germline-derived CDR1 and CDR2 are SNHLY and FYNNEI. The CDR3 consists of 15 residues.

This clonotype was seen repeatedly, ten times or more. V is TRBV4-2 and J is TRBJ2-2; TRBD1 matches 7 bases. V shed 0 bases, J shed 4 bases, and the junction held 5 bases outside the gene matches. The germline gives CDR1 LGHNA, CDR2 YNFKEQ. CDR3 length equals 16 residues. The CDR3 DNA follows: TGTGCCAGCAGCCAAGATAACAGGGGATTCACCGGGGAGCTGTTTTTT. Translating it yields CASSQDNRGFTGELFF.

Many counts were recorded for this clonotype. The chain uses TRBV5-1 and TRBJ2-5; 14 bases align to TRBD2. V shed 3 bases and J 0 bases; nucleotides not matched to a gene: 4. CDR3 length equals 17 residues. The germline CDR1 and CDR2 sequences are SGHRS and YFSETQ. The CDR3 loop is CASSSKGLAGDQETQYF. The CDR3, as DNA: TGCGCCAGCAGCTCCAAGGGACTAGCGGGAGACCAAGAGACCCAGTACTTC.

This clonotype was counted ten times or more. The chain has TRBV5-1 and TRBJ2-5; D possibly corresponds to TRBD2 (6 bases). Trimming removed 3 bases at V and 0 bases at J, with 15 bases between. The CDR3 contains 16 residues. Germline V lookup: CDR1 SGHRS, CDR2 YFSETQ. CDR3 protein: CASSWASELYQETQYF. DNA for the CDR3: TGCGCCAGCAGCTGGGCTAGCGAGTTGTACCAAGAGACCCAGTACTTC. Full variable domain (remainder filled in from reference TRBV5-1 and TRBJ2-5): KAGVTQTPRYLIKTRGQQVTLSCSPISGHRSVSWYQQTPGQGLQFLFEYFSETQRNKGNFPGRFSGRQFSNSRSEMNVSTLELGDSALYLCASSWASELYQETQYFGPGTRLLVL.